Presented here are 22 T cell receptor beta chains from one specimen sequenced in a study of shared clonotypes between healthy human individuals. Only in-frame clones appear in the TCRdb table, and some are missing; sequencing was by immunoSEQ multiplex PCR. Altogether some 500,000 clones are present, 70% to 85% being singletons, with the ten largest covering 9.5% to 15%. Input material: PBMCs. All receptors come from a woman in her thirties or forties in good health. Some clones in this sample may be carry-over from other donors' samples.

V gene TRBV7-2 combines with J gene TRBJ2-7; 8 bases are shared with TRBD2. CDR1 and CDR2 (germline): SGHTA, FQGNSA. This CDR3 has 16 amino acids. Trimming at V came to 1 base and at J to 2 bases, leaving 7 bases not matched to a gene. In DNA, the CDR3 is TGTGCCAGCAGCTTAGTTTCGGCGGGAGGTCCCTACGAGCAGTACTTC. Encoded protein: CASSLVSAGGPYEQYF.

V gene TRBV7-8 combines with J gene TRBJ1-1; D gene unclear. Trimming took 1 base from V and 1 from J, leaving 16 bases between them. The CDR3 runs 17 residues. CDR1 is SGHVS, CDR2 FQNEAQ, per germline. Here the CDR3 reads CASSLEWVLRPNTEAFF. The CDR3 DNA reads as TGTGCCAGCAGCTTAGAATGGGTATTGCGCCCGAACACTGAAGCTTTCTTT.

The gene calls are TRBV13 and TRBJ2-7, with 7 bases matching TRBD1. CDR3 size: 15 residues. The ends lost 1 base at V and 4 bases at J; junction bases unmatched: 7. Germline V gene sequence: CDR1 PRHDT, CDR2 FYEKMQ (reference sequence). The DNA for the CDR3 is TGTGCCAGCAGCTTAGTAAGACAGGGACGTTACGAGCAGTACTTC. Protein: CASSLVRQGRYEQYF.

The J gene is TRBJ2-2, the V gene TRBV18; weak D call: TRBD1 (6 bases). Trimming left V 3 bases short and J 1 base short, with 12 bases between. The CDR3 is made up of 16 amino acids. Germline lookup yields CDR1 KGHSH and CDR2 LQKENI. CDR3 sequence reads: CASSPRTVRNTGELFF. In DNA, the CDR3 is TGTGCCAGCTCACCCAGGACAGTTCGGAACACCGGGGAGCTGTTTTTT. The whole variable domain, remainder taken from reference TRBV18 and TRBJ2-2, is NAGVMQNPRHLVRRRGQEARLRCSPMKGHSHVYWYRQLPEEGLKFMVYLQKENIIDESGMPKERFSAEFPKEGPSILRIQQVVRGDSAAYFCASSPRTVRNTGELFFGEGSRLTVL.

The chain's CDR3 is CASSHYGQTNEQFF. The CDR3 DNA follows: TGCGCCAGCAGCCACTATGGACAGACCAATGAGCAGTTCTTC. The chain recombines TRBV4-1 with TRBJ2-1, with D possibly being TRBD1 (6 bases). Looked up from germline, CDR1 is MGHRA and CDR2 is YSYEKL. The CDR3 has 14 amino acids. Trimming left V 3 bases short and J 6 bases short, with 12 bases between.

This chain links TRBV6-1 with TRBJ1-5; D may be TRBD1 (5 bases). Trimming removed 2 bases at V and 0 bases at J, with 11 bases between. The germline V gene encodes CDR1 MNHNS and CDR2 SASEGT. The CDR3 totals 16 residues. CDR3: CASSELGHYSNQPQHF. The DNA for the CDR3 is TGTGCCAGCAGTGAACTTGGACATTATAGCAATCAGCCCCAGCATTTT.

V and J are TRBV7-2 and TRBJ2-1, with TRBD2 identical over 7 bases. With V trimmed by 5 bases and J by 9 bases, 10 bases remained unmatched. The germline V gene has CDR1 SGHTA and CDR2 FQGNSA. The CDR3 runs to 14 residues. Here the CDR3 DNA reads TGTGCCAGCAGCACTAGGACTAGTTCTACTGAGCAGTTCTTC. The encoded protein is CASSTRTSSTEQFF.

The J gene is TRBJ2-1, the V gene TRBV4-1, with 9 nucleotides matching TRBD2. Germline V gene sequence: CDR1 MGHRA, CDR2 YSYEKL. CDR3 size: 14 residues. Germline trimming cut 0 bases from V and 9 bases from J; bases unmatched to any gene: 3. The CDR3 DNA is TGCGCCAGCAGCCAAGACCTAGCGGGATCTGAGCAGTTCTTC. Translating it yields CASSQDLAGSEQFF.

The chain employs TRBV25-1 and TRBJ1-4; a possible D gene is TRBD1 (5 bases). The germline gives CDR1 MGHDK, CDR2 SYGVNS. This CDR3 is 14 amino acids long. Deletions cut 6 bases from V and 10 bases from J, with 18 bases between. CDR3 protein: CASSRDAPRGKLFF. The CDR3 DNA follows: TGTGCCAGCAGCCGGGACGCGCCTAGAGGAAAACTGTTTTTT.

This chain's CDR3 is CASRRGIGGTSYEQYF. The CDR3, as DNA: TGTGCCAGTAGGAGGGGAATCGGGGGGACCTCCTACGAGCAGTACTTC. The J gene is TRBJ2-7, the V gene TRBV19; 7 bases line up with TRBD2. V was clipped by 6 bases and J by 0 bases; unmatched bases: 11. The length of the CDR3 is 16 residues. CDR1 is LNHDA and CDR2 is SQIVND in the germline V gene (reference sequence).

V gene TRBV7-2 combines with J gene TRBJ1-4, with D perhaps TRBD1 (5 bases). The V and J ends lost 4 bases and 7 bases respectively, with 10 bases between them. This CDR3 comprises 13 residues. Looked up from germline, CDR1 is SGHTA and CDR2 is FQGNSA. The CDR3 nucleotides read TGTGCCAGCAGCTCGAACGGGGGTGAAAAACTGTTTTTT. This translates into CASSSNGGEKLFF.

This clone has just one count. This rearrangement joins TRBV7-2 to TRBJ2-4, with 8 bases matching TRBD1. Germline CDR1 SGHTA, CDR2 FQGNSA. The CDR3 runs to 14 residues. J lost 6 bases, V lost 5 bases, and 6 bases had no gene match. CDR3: CASSPDRVGNIQYF. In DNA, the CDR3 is TGTGCCAGCAGCCCGGACAGGGTGGGAAACATTCAGTACTTC.

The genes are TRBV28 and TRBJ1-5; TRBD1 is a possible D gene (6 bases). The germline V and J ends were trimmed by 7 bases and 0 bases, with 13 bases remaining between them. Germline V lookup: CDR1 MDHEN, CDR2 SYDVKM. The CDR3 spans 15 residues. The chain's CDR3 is CASIPQGYSNQPQHF. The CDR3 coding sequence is TGTGCCAGCATCCCACAGGGTTATAGCAATCAGCCCCAGCATTTT.

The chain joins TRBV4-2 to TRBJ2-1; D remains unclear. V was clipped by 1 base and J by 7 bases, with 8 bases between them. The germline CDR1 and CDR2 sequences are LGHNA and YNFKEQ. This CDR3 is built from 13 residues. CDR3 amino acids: CASSQVRGNEQFF. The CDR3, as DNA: TGTGCCAGCAGCCAAGTGAGAGGAAATGAGCAGTTCTTC.

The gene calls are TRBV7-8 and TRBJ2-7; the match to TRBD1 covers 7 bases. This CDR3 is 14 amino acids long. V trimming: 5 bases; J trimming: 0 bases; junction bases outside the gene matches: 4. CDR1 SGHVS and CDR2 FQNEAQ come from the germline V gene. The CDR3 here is CASSLRDSSYEQYF. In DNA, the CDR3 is TGTGCCAGCAGCCTCCGGGACAGCTCCTACGAGCAGTACTTC.

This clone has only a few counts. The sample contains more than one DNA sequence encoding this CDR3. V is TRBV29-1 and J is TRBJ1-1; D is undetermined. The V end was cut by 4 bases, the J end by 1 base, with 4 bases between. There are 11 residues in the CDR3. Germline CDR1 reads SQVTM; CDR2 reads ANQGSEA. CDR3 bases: TGCAGCGTTGGACGGAACACTGAAGCTTTCTTT. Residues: CSVGRNTEAFF.

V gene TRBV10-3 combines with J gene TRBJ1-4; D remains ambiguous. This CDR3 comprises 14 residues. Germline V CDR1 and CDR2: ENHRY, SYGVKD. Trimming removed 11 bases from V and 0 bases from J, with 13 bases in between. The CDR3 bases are TGTGCCGCCGCTTCCGGTGCAACTAATGAAAAACTGTTTTTT. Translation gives CAAASGATNEKLFF.

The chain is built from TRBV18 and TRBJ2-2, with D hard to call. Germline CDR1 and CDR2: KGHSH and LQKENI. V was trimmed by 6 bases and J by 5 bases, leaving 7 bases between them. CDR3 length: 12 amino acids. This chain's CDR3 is CASSYSTGELFF. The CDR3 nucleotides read TGTGCCAGCTCGTACTCGACCGGGGAGCTGTTTTTT.

In DNA, the CDR3 is TGCGCCAGCAGCACCCGAGGCAGGGGGACTAGCGGGAGGGTCACGAACACCGGGGAGCTGTTTTTT. Translated: CASSTRGRGTSGRVTNTGELFF. V is TRBV4-1 and J is TRBJ2-2; 16 bases fit TRBD2. CDR1 MGHRA and CDR2 YSYEKL come from the germline V gene. The V segment lost 5 bases and the J segment 0 bases; nucleotides outside the gene matches: 15. The CDR3 loop spans 22 amino acids.

The CDR3, as DNA: TGTGCCAGTACACGTGGTGACACCGGGGAGCTGTTTTTT. It codes for CASTRGDTGELFF. This chain joins TRBV2 and TRBJ2-2; D is ambiguous. V shed 9 bases and J shed 3 bases, with 11 bases lying between them. The CDR3 loop spans 13 amino acids. Germline CDR1 is SNHLY and CDR2 is FYNNEI.

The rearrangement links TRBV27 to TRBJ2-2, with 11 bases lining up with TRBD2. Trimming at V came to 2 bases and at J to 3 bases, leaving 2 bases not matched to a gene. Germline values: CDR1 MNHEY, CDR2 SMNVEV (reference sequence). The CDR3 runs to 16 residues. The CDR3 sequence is CASSLVAGGHTGELFF. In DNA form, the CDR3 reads TGTGCCAGCAGTTTAGTAGCGGGAGGGCACACCGGGGAGCTGTTTTTT.

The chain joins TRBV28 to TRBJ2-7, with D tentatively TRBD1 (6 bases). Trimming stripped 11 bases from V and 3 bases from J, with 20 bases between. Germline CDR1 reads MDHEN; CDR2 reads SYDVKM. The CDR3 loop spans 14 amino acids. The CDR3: CAGPEQGHNYEQYF. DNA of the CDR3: TGTGCCGGTCCCGAACAGGGACACAACTACGAGCAGTACTTC.